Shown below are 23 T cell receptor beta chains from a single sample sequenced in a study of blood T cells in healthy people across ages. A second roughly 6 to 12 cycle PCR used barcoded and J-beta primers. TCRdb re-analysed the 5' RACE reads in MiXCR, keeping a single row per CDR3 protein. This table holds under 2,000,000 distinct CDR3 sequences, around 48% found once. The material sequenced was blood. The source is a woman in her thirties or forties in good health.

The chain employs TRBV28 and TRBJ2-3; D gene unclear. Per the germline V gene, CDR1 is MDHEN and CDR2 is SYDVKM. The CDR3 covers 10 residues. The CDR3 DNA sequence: TGTGACCCAAGGGCAGATACGCAGTATTTT. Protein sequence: CDPRADTQYF.

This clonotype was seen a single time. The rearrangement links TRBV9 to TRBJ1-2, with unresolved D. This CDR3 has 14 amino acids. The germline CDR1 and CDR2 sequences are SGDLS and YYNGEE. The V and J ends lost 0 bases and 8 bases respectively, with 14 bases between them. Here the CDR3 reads CASSVAPRGGGYTF. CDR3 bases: TGTGCCAGCAGCGTAGCCCCTCGGGGAGGGGGCTACACCTTC.

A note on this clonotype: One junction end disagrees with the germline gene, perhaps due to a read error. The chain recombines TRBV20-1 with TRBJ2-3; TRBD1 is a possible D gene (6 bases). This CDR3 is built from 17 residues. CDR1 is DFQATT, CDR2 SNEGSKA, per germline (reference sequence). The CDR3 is CSAPAVLGRGYTDAQYF. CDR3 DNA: TGCAGTGCCCCAGCGGTTTTGGGCAGGGGATACACAGATGCGCAGTATTTT.

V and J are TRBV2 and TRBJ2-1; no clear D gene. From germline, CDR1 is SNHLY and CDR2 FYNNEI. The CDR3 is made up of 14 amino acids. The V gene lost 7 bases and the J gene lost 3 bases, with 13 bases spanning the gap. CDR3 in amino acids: CASTRQLIYNEQFF. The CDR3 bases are TGTGCCAGCACGCGACAACTCATCTACAATGAGCAGTTCTTC.

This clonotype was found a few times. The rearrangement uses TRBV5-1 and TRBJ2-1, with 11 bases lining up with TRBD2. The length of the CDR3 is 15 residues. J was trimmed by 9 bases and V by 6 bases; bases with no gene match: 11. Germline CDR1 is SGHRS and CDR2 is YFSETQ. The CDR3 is CASTIPSLAGVEQFF. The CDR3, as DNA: TGCGCCAGCACCATCCCCTCACTAGCGGGGGTTGAGCAGTTCTTC.

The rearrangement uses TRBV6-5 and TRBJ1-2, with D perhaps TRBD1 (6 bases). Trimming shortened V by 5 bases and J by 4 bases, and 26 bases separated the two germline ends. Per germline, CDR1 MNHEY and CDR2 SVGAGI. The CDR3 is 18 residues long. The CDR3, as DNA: TGTGCCAGCAGTCACGGAATCGGGGGGCGCGGGGAGAGCTATGGCTACACCTTC. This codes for CASSHGIGGRGESYGYTF.

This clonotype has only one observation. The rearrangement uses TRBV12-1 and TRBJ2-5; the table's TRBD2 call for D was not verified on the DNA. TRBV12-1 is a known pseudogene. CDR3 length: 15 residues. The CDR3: CASILPGGLLETQYF. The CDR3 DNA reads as TGTGCCAGCATCCTACCGGGGGGCCTTTTGGAGACCCAGTACTTC.

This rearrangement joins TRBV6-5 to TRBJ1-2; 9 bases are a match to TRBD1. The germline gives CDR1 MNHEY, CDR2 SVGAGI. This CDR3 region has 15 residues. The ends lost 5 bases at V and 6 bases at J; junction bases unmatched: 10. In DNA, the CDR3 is TGTGCCAGCAGTCGCACAGGGACAGGGATCGATGGCTACACCTTC. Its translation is CASSRTGTGIDGYTF.

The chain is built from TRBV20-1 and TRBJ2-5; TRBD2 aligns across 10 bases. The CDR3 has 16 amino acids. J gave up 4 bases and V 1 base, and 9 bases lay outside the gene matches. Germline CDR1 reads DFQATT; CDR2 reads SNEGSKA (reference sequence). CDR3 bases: TGCAGTGCTAGAGTCCCAGGAGCGGGGGGGCCAGAGACCCAGTACTTC. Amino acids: CSARVPGAGGPETQYF.

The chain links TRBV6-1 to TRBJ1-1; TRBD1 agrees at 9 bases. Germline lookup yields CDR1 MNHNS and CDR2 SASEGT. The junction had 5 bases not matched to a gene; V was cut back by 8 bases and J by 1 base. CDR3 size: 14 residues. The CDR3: CASRPGQGNTEAFF. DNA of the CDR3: TGTGCCAGCCGCCCGGGACAGGGGAACACTGAAGCTTTCTTT.

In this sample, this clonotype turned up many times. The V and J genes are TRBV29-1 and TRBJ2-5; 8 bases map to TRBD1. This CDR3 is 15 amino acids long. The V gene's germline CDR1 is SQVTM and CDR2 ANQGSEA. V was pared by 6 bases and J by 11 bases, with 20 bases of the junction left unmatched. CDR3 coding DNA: TGCAGCGTGGCCGCCGGGACAGGTCCCAATGTCGGGCAGTACTTC. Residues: CSVAAGTGPNVGQYF.

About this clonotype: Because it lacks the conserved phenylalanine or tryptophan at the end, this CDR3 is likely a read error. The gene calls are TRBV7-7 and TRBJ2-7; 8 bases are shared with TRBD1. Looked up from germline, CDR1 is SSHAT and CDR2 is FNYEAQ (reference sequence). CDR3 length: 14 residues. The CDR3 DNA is TGTGCTAGCAGCCAGGGACAGGCCAGTTACGAGCAGTACTAC. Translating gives CASSQGQASYEQYY.

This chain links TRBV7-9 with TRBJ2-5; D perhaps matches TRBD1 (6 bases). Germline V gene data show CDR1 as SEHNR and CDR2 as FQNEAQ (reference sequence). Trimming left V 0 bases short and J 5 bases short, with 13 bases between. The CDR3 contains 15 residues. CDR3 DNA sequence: TGTGCCAGCAGCTTAGCGAGGGGGAAGTGGGAGACCCAGTACTTC. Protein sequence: CASSLARGKWETQYF.

Here the CDR3 DNA reads TGTGCCAGCAGCCTTGGGGAGATCTATGGCTACACCTTC. Its protein is CASSLGEIYGYTF. The chain joins TRBV5-6 to TRBJ1-2; the D is unclear. The CDR3 loop spans 13 amino acids. Germline V gene lookup returns CDR1 SGHDT and CDR2 YYEEEE. Trimming pared 4 bases from V and 4 bases from J, leaving 11 bases between.

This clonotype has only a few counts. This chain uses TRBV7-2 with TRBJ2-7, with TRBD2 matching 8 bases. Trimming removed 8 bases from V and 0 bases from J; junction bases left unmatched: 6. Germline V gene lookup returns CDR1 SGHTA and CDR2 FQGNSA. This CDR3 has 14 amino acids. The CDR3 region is CASRGGPLSYEQYF. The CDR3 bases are TGTGCCAGCCGGGGGGGCCCCCTCTCCTACGAGCAGTACTTC. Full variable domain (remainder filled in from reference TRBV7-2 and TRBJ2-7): GAGVSQSPSNKVTEKGKDVELRCDPISGHTALYWYRQSLGQGLEFLIYFQGNSAPDKSGLPSDRFSAERTGGSVSTLTIQRTQQEDSAVYLCASRGGPLSYEQYFGPGTRLTVT.

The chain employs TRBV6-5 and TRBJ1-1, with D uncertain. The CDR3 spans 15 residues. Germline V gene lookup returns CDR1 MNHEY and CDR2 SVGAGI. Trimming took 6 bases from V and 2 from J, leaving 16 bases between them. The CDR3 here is CASSPPVRVNTEAFF. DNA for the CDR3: TGTGCCAGCAGCCCCCCTGTGCGGGTCAACACTGAAGCTTTCTTT.

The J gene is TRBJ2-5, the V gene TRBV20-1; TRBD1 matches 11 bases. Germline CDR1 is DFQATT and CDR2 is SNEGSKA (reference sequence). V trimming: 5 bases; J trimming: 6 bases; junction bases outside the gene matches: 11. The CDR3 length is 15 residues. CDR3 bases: TGCAGTGCTCGGGACACGGACAGGGGGCTAAAGACCCAGTACTTC. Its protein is CSARDTDRGLKTQYF.

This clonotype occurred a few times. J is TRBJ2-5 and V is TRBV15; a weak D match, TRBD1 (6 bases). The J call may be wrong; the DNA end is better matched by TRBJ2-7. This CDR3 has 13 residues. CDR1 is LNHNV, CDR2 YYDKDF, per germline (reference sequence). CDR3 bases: TGTGCCACCAGCGCACAGGGTGGTGGCGAGCAGTACTTC. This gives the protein CATSAQGGGEQYF.

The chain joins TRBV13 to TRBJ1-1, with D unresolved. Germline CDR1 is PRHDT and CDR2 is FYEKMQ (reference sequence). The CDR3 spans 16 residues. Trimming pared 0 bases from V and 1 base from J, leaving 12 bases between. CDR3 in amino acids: CASSLGPGASNTEAFF. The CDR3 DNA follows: TGTGCCAGCAGCTTAGGACCGGGAGCCTCGAACACTGAAGCTTTCTTT.

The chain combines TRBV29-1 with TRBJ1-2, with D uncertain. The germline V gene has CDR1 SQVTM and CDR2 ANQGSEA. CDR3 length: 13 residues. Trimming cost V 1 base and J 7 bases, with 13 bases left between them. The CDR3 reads CSVEVVNTSGYTF. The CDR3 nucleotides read TGCAGCGTTGAAGTGGTAAACACTTCTGGCTACACCTTC.

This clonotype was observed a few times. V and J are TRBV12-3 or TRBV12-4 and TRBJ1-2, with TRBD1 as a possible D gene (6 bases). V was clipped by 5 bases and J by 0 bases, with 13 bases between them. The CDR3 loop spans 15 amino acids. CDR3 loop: CASSPNRASNYGYTF. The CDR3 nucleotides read TGTGCCAGCAGTCCAAACAGGGCGTCTAACTATGGCTACACCTTC.

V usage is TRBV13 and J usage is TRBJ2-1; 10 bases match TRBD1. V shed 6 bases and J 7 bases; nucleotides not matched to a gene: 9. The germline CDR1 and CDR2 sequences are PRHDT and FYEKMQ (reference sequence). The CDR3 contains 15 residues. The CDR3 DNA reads TGTGCCAGCAGTCTAGGGGGACAGGGGATGAATGAGCAGTTCTTC. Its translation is CASSLGGQGMNEQFF.

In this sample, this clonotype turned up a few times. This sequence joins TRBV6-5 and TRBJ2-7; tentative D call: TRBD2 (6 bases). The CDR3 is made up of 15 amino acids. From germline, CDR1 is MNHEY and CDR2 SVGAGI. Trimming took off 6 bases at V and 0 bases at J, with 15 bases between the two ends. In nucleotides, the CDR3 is TGTGCCAGCAGGGAGGGACCGAGGAGCTCCTACGAGCAGTACTTC. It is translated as CASREGPRSSYEQYF.